This T cell receptor beta chain was sequenced for a study of tumor and adjacent non-tumor tissue in lung cancer. Comments on this clonotype: Its antigen is unknown. Since the CDR3 does not end with the conserved phenylalanine or tryptophan, this likely comes from a read error.

The template was RNA from unsorted bulk tissue. The normal lung tissue was taken more than 3 cm from the tumor edge. The library came from three nested PCR rounds adapted from ARM-PCR protocols. One entry per CDR3 protein, called by TCRdb with MiXCR from the multiplex PCR reads. The table has about 100,000 distinct CDR3 sequences, 50% to 70% seen once. The study's findings and limits: TCR diversity was significantly greater in tumor than normal lung tissue. In normal lung, the top 100 clones were significantly more dominant than in tumor.

CDR3 length equals 13 residues. CDR1 and CDR2 (germline): MNHEY, SVGAGI. This receptor was obtained from a man in his thirties or forties with non-small cell lung cancer. J is TRBJ2-1 and V is TRBV6-5; weak D call: TRBD2 (5 bases). Sequencing was done on a sample of distant non-tumor lung tissue. The CDR3 DNA is TGTACCAGCAGCGACACTAGTGGGAGTGAGCAGTTCCTC. Translation gives CTSSDTSGSEQFL.